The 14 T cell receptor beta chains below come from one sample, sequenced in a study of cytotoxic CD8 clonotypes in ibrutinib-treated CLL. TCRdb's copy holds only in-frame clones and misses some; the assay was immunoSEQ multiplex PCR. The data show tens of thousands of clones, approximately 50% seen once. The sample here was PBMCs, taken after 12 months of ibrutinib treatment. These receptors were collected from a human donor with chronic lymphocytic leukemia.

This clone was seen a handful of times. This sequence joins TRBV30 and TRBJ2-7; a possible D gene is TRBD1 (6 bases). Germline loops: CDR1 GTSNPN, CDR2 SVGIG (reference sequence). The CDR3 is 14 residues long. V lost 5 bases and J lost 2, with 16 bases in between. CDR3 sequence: CAWGPRDTTYEQYF. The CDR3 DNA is TGTGCCTGGGGTCCCCGGGACACAACCTACGAGCAGTACTTC.

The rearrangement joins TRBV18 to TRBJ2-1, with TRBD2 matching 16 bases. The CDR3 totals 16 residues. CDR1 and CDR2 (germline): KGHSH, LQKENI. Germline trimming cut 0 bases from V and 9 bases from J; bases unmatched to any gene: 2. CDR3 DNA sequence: TGTGCCAGCTCACCACCGGGACTAGCGGGAGGGGGTGAGCAGTTCTTC. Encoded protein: CASSPPGLAGGGEQFF.

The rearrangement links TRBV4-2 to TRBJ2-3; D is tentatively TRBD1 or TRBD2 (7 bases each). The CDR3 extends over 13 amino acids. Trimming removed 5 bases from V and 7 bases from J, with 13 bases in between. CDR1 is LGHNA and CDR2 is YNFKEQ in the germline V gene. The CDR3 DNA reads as TGTGCCAGCAGCGACAGGGAGGGGAATACGCAGTATTTT. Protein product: CASSDREGNTQYF.

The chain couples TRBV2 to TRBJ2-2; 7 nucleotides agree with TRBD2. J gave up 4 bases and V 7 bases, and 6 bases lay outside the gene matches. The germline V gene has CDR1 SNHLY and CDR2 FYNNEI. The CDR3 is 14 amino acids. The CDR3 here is CASNRDYITGELFF. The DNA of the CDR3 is TGTGCCAGCAACCGGGACTACATCACCGGGGAGCTGTTTTTT. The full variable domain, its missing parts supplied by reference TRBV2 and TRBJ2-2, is EPEVTQTPSHQVTQMGQEVILRCVPISNHLYFYWYRQILGQKVEFLVSFYNNEISEKSEIFDDQFSVERPDGSNFTLKIRSTKLEDSAMYFCASNRDYITGELFFGEGSRLTVL.

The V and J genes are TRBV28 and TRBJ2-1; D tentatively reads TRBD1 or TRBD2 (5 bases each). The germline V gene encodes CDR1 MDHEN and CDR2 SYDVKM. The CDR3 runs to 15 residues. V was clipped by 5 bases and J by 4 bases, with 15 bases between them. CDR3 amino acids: CASSKSGPSYNEQFF. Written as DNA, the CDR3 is TGTGCCAGCAGTAAATCGGGACCGTCGTACAATGAGCAGTTCTTC.

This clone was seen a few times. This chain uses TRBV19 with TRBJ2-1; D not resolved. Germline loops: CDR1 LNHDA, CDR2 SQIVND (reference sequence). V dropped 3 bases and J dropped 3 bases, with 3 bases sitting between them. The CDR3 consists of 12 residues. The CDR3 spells CASSIDYNEQFF. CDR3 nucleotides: TGTGCCAGTAGTATTGACTACAATGAGCAGTTCTTC.

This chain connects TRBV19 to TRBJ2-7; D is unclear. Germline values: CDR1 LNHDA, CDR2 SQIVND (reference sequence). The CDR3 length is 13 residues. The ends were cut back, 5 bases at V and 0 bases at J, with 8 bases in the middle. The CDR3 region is CASSYPTSYEQYF. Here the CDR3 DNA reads TGTGCCAGTAGTTACCCAACCTCCTACGAGCAGTACTTC.

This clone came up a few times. CDR3 region: CASGTGRGYYEQYF. The CDR3 DNA follows: TGTGCCAGCGGTACGGGTAGGGGGTACTACGAGCAGTACTTC. The chain carries TRBV27 and TRBJ2-7; D perhaps matches TRBD1 (6 bases). Trimming removed 8 bases at V and 3 bases at J, with 17 bases between. The CDR3 contains 14 residues. From germline, CDR1 is MNHEY and CDR2 SMNVEV (reference sequence).

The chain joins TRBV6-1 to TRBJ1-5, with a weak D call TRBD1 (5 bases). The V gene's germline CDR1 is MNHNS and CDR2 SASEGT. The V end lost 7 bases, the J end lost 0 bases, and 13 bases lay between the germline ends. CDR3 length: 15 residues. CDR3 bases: TGTGCCAGCACCCTGGGACCTTATAGCAATCAGCCCCAGCATTTT. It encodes CASTLGPYSNQPQHF.

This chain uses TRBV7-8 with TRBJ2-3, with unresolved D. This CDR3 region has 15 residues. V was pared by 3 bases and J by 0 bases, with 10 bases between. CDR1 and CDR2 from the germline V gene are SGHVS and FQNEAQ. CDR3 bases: TGTGCCAGCAGCTTCAGGTTTACTAGCACAGATACGCAGTATTTT. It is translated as CASSFRFTSTDTQYF. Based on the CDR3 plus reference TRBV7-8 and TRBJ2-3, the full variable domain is GAGVSQSPRYKVAKRGQDVALRCDPISGHVSLFWYQQALGQGPEFLTYFQNEAQLDKSGLPSDRFFAERPEGSVSTLKIQRTQQEDSAVYLCASSFRFTSTDTQYFGPGTRLTVL.

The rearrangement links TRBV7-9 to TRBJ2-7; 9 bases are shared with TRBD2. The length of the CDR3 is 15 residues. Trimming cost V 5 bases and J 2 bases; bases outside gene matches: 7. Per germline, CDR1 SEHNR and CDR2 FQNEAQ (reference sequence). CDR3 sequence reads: CASSPPSGDTYEQYF. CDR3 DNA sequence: TGTGCCAGCAGCCCCCCTAGCGGGGATACCTACGAGCAGTACTTC. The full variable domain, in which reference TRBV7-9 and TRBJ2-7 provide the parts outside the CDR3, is DTGVSQNPRHKITKRGQNVTFRCDPISEHNRLYWYRQTLGQGPEFLTYFQNEAQLEKSRLLSDRFSAERPKGSFSTLEIQRTEQGDSAMYLCASSPPSGDTYEQYFGPGTRLTVT.

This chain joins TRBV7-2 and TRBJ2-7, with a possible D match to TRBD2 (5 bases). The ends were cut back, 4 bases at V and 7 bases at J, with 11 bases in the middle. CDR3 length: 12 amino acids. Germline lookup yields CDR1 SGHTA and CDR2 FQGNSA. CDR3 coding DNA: TGTGCCAGCAGCTCGCCTCCGGGGGAGCAGTACTTC. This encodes CASSSPPGEQYF.

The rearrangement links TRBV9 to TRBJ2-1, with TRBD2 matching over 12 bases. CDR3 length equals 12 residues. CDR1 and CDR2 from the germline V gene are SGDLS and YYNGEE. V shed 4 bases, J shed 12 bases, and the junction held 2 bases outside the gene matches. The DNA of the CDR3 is TGTGCCAGCAGCCTACTAGCGGGAGGGCAGTTCTTC. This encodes CASSLLAGGQFF.

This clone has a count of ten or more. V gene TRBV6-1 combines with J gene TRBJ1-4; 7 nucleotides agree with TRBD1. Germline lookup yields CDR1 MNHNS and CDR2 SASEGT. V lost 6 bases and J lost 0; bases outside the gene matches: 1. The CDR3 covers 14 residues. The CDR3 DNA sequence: TGTGCCAGCAGCACAGGGGCAACTAATGAAAAACTGTTTTTT. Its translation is CASSTGATNEKLFF.